This T cell receptor (beta chain) was sequenced during a study of blood T cell repertoires in COVID-19. The CDR3 has 17 amino acids. V lost 7 bases, J lost 0 bases, and 19 bases lay in between. Germline V gene sequence: CDR1 LNHDA, CDR2 SQIVND (reference sequence). This table comes from immunoSEQ multiplex PCR, and its TCRdb copy is limited to in-frame clones, with some not included. Of under 200,000 clones in the sample, around 79% were seen once. This chain uses TRBV19 with TRBJ1-5, with D perhaps TRBD1 (6 bases). Source material: PBMCs or T cells enriched from blood (not recorded which). The source is a woman between 70 and 85 years old in a cohort exposed to, infected with or recovered from COVID-19 (not recorded which). The CDR3 is CASTKIRGGYSNQPQHF. CDR3 DNA: TGTGCCAGTACCAAGATCAGGGGAGGGTATAGCAATCAGCCCCAGCATTTT.